The 16 T cell receptor beta chains presented below share a single source sample, sequenced in a study of cytomegalovirus exposure and HLA in healthy donors. Measured with immunoSEQ multiplex PCR; TCRdb has only the in-frame clones, and not every one. The table records about 180,000 clones, less than 85% of them present only once. What was sequenced was PBMCs. The receptors stem from a man younger than 30 in good health and CMV-seropositive.

The V gene is TRBV6-5, the J gene TRBJ2-5; 9 bases map to TRBD2. CDR1 and CDR2 from the germline V gene are MNHEY and SVGAGI. V trimming: 8 bases; J trimming: 4 bases; junction bases outside the gene matches: 11. The CDR3 is made up of 15 amino acids. CDR3 protein: CASGVRELAGETQYF. CDR3 DNA: TGTGCCAGCGGTGTGAGAGAACTAGCGGGAGAGACCCAGTACTTC.

This chain links TRBV6-1 with TRBJ2-3, with D possibly TRBD2 on 6 matching bases. The ends were cut back, 4 bases at V and 3 bases at J, with 14 bases in the middle. This CDR3 spans 15 amino acids. CDR1 is MNHNS and CDR2 is SASEGT in the germline V gene. The CDR3 region is CASSADPGGTDTQYF. The CDR3 bases are TGTGCCAGCAGTGCTGACCCTGGGGGGACAGATACGCAGTATTTT.

This rearrangement joins TRBV27 to TRBJ2-7, with D possibly TRBD2 on 5 matching bases. The CDR3 extends over 16 amino acids. Per the germline V gene, CDR1 is MNHEY and CDR2 is SMNVEV (reference sequence). The V gene lost 3 bases and the J gene lost 3 bases, with 18 bases spanning the gap. CDR3 nucleotides: TGTGCCAGCAGTTTTAGGACGGCTCAGACTATCTACGAGCAGTACTTC. Amino acid sequence: CASSFRTAQTIYEQYF.

The rearrangement joins TRBV2 to TRBJ2-7; 7 nucleotides line up with TRBD1. The CDR3 extends over 14 amino acids. Germline V gene sequence: CDR1 SNHLY, CDR2 FYNNEI. With 5 bases clipped from V and 5 bases from J, the junction kept 9 bases outside the gene matches. The CDR3: CASSLRQGVDEQYF. In DNA form, the CDR3 reads TGTGCCAGCAGTCTGAGACAGGGTGTCGACGAGCAGTACTTC.

This chain connects TRBV28 to TRBJ2-5; TRBD1 matches 12 bases. With V trimmed by 4 bases and J by 5 bases, 11 bases remained unmatched. Germline CDR1 reads MDHEN; CDR2 reads SYDVKM. The CDR3 contains 17 residues. The CDR3 DNA sequence: TGTGCCAGCAGTTCCGTCCCGGGACAGGGGGCGCGGGAGACCCAGTACTTC. Protein: CASSSVPGQGARETQYF.

This chain connects TRBV28 to TRBJ1-4; 7 bases match TRBD1. The CDR3 length is 13 residues. The V gene's germline CDR1 is MDHEN and CDR2 SYDVKM. J was trimmed by 8 bases and V by 3 bases; bases with no gene match: 3. In DNA, the CDR3 is TGTGCCAGCAGTTTGCAGGGGGTGGAAAAACTGTTTTTT. Translated: CASSLQGVEKLFF.

This clone occurred once. The V gene is TRBV27, the J gene TRBJ2-5, with 7 bases identical to TRBD1. The CDR3 is made up of 16 amino acids. In germline, CDR1 is MNHEY, CDR2 SMNVEV (reference sequence). The V segment lost 0 bases and the J segment 5 bases; nucleotides outside the gene matches: 9. The CDR3 sequence is CASSLSGPGGGETQYF. CDR3 DNA sequence: TGTGCCAGCAGTTTATCTGGTCCAGGGGGTGGGGAGACCCAGTACTTC.

V usage is TRBV5-1 and J usage is TRBJ2-7; 8 nucleotides agree with TRBD1. The CDR3 extends over 14 amino acids. V lost 4 bases to trimming and J lost 6 bases; unmatched junction nucleotides: 9. In germline, CDR1 is SGHRS, CDR2 YFSETQ. The chain's CDR3 is CASSPDRGGGEQYF. The CDR3 DNA follows: TGCGCCAGCAGCCCCGACAGGGGAGGAGGCGAGCAGTACTTC. Using reference TRBV5-1 and TRBJ2-7 for the parts outside the CDR3, the full variable domain is KAGVTQTPRYLIKTRGQQVTLSCSPISGHRSVSWYQQTPGQGLQFLFEYFSETQRNKGNFPGRFSGRQFSNSRSEMNVSTLELGDSALYLCASSPDRGGGEQYFGPGTRLTVT.

The chain joins TRBV23-1 to TRBJ2-3; weak D call: TRBD2 (6 bases). TRBV23-1 carries the ORF label, with uncertain function. V gave up 4 bases and J gave up 4 bases, with 15 bases separating them. This CDR3 contains 15 residues. CDR3 in amino acids: CASSLRLGEADTQYF. The CDR3 DNA sequence: TGCGCCAGCAGTCTCCGCCTCGGGGAGGCAGATACGCAGTATTTT.

This sequence joins TRBV7-9 and TRBJ1-3, with 9 bases lining up with TRBD1. Trimming removed 9 bases from V and 4 bases from J; junction bases left unmatched: 10. The germline CDR1 and CDR2 sequences are SEHNR and FQNEAQ (reference sequence). The CDR3 is 15 residues long. The DNA for the CDR3 is TGTGCCAGTATTCCCCCGGGACAGGGAGGAAACACCATATATTTT. It yields the protein CASIPPGQGGNTIYF.

The genes are TRBV10-2 and TRBJ2-7, with D perhaps matching TRBD2 (6 bases). The germline V gene has CDR1 WSHSY and CDR2 SAAADI. With 6 bases removed from V and 4 bases from J, the gap between germline ends came to 7 bases. The CDR3 loop spans 11 amino acids. CDR3 region: CASRGGYEQYF. The CDR3 nucleotides read TGCGCCAGCAGGGGGGGTTACGAGCAGTACTTC.

The chain has TRBV27 and TRBJ2-3, with no clear D. Germline CDR1 and CDR2: MNHEY and SMNVEV (reference sequence). CDR3 length equals 14 residues. Between the trimmed V and J ends, which lost 0 bases and 0 bases, there was a span of 4 bases. The DNA for the CDR3 is TGTGCCAGCAGTTTATCCGGGAGCACAGATACGCAGTATTTT. Amino acid sequence: CASSLSGSTDTQYF.

The V call is TRBV1, the J call TRBJ2-6; the table's D call TRBD1 went unverified against the DNA. TRBV1 is marked as a pseudogene. This CDR3 comprises 13 residues. The chain's CDR3 is CTSRQGGANVLTF. The CDR3 region has the DNA TGCACCAGCAGACAGGGTGGGGCCAACGTCCTGACTTTC.

This clone was picked up many times. The V call is TRBV6-5, the J call TRBJ2-5, with a tentative D call TRBD2 (6 bases). Germline CDR1 and CDR2: MNHEY and SVGAGI. This CDR3 spans 14 amino acids. Trimming stripped 4 bases from V and 4 bases from J, with 13 bases between. The CDR3 DNA reads as TGTGCCAGCAGTTGGGGGATCGGGGGAGAGACCCAGTACTTC. This sequence encodes CASSWGIGGETQYF.

The chain uses TRBV13 and TRBJ1-2; TRBD1 aligns across 9 bases. Germline V gene sequence: CDR1 PRHDT, CDR2 FYEKMQ (reference sequence). The length of the CDR3 is 14 residues. The V gene end was trimmed by 5 bases and the J gene end by 8 bases; junction bases not matched to a gene: 9. The CDR3 sequence is CASSPGTGIGGYTF. CDR3 nucleotide sequence: TGTGCCAGCAGCCCCGGGACAGGGATCGGAGGCTACACCTTC.

The chain joins TRBV18 to TRBJ1-1; D perhaps matches TRBD1 (5 bases). This CDR3 comprises 13 residues. The germline CDR1 and CDR2 sequences are KGHSH and LQKENI. The ends were cut back, 1 base at V and 5 bases at J, with 8 bases in the middle. CDR3 bases: TGTGCCAGCTCACCACTCGGGGGGACTGAAGCTTTCTTT. Translation gives CASSPLGGTEAFF.